The 10 T cell receptor beta chains given below trace back to one sample, sequenced in a study of cytomegalovirus exposure and HLA in healthy donors. Both 60 Vbeta primers and 13 Jbeta primers went into the PCR. Repertoires were generated with immunoSEQ multiplex PCR, while TCRdb's copy carries only in-frame clones and drops some. The sample includes 100,000 to 120,000 clones, 76% of them seen just once. Sequencing was carried out using PBMCs. Every receptor here comes from a man between 25 and 39 years old in good health and CMV-seropositive.

The gene calls are TRBV25-1 and TRBJ1-2, with D perhaps TRBD1 (5 bases). The V gene's germline CDR1 is MGHDK and CDR2 SYGVNS. This CDR3 has 15 residues. Trimming took 4 bases from V and 3 from J, leaving 15 bases between them. CDR3 DNA: TGTGCCAGCAGTGGGCCGGTACGGGGGGACTATGGCTACACCTTC. Translated: CASSGPVRGDYGYTF.

The chain combines TRBV7-2 with TRBJ1-4, with a possible D match to TRBD1 (5 bases). The CDR3 is made up of 15 amino acids. Germline CDR1 SGHTA, CDR2 FQGNSA. V shed 5 bases and J shed 3 bases, with 13 bases lying between them. The CDR3 DNA sequence: TGTGCCAGCAGCGCAGCAGGGAAATCTAATGAAAAACTGTTTTTT. The encoded protein is CASSAAGKSNEKLFF.

The chain joins TRBV2 to TRBJ2-5, with TRBD2 as a possible D gene (5 bases). The closer fit of TRBJ2-7 to the DNA end suggests the J call may be wrong. Germline loops: CDR1 SNHLY, CDR2 FYNNEI. This CDR3 is 16 amino acids long. The CDR3 here is CASSEAHPRDTYEQYF. DNA of the CDR3: TGTGCCAGCAGTGAAGCGCACCCGAGGGATACCTACGAGCAGTACTTC.

This clone was recorded once. The chain employs TRBV4-1 and TRBJ2-7; D ambiguous. The CDR3 totals 16 residues. Germline-derived CDR1 and CDR2 are MGHRA and YSYEKL. V shed 1 base and J shed 0 bases, with 13 bases lying between them. The CDR3 here is CASSQVEGTGSYEQYF. CDR3 nucleotides: TGCGCCAGCAGCCAAGTGGAAGGCACGGGCTCCTACGAGCAGTACTTC.

V usage is TRBV11-1 and J usage is TRBJ2-5, with D maybe TRBD1 (6 bases). TRBJ2-7 explains the end of the DNA better; the J call may be wrong. The CDR3 runs 15 residues. Germline V gene lookup returns CDR1 SGHAT and CDR2 FQDESV (reference sequence). The CDR3 reads CASSRVAGTLREQYF. For the CDR3, the DNA is TGTGCCAGCAGCCGGGTGGCAGGGACATTACGCGAGCAGTACTTC.

The CDR3 protein is CASSEKRDRANSPLHF. Written as DNA, the CDR3 is TGTGCCAGCAGCGAAAAAAGGGACAGAGCTAATTCACCCCTCCACTTT. The chain employs TRBV21-1 and TRBJ1-6; the D segment call TRBD1 is taken from the table without a DNA check. TRBV21-1 is designated a pseudogene. The CDR3 covers 16 residues.

This chain links TRBV11-2 with TRBJ2-1; D gene uncertain. The germline CDR1 and CDR2 sequences are SGHAT and FQNNGV. V shed 4 bases and J shed 4 bases, with 5 bases lying between them. This CDR3 region has 12 residues. CDR3 sequence: CASSSLYNEQFF. DNA of the CDR3: TGTGCCAGCAGCTCACTTTACAATGAGCAGTTCTTC. Drawing the rest from reference TRBV11-2 and TRBJ2-1, the complete variable domain is EAGVAQSPRYKIIEKRQSVAFWCNPISGHATLYWYQQILGQGPKLLIQFQNNGVVDDSQLPKDRFSAERLKGVDSTLKIQPAKLEDSAVYLCASSSLYNEQFFGPGTRLTVL.

The chain is built from TRBV27 and TRBJ2-7; tentatively, D is TRBD1 (6 bases). Per germline, CDR1 MNHEY and CDR2 SMNVEV (reference sequence). This CDR3 has 12 amino acids. The V end was cut by 5 bases, the J end by 6 bases, with 11 bases between. This CDR3 reads CASSPDSSEQYF. Written as DNA, the CDR3 is TGTGCCAGCAGTCCGGACAGCTCCGAGCAGTACTTC.

The genes are TRBV10-3 and TRBJ2-6; D might be TRBD1 (6 bases). CDR1 is ENHRY and CDR2 is SYGVKD in the germline V gene. The V gene lost 10 bases and the J gene lost 0 bases, with 25 bases spanning the gap. CDR3 size: 19 residues. As DNA, the CDR3 is TGTGCCACCAGGACAGATCAAACCATTATTATCTCTGGGGCCAACGTCCTGACTTTC. Amino acid sequence: CATRTDQTIIISGANVLTF.

This rearrangement joins TRBV18 to TRBJ2-1; 8 bases align to TRBD2. CDR3 length: 16 amino acids. The trim removed 0 bases at V and 4 bases at J, leaving 5 bases unmatched. Germline loops: CDR1 KGHSH, CDR2 LQKENI. The CDR3: CASSPPTGGRYNEQFF. The DNA of the CDR3 is TGTGCCAGCTCACCACCTACGGGGGGGCGATACAATGAGCAGTTCTTC.